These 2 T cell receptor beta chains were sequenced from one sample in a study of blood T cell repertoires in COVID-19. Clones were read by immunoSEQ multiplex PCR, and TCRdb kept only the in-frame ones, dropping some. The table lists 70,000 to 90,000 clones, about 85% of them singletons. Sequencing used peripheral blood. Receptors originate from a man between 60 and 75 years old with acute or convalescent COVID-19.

CDR3 amino acids: CASSILAGRSDEQFF. DNA of the CDR3: TGTGCCAGTAGTATACTAGCGGGGCGGTCCGATGAGCAGTTCTTC. The chain carries TRBV19 and TRBJ2-1; 9 nucleotides line up with TRBD2. This CDR3 comprises 15 residues. Germline V lookup: CDR1 LNHDA, CDR2 SQIVND (reference sequence). Trimming took 2 bases from V and 8 from J; bases not matched to a gene: 7.

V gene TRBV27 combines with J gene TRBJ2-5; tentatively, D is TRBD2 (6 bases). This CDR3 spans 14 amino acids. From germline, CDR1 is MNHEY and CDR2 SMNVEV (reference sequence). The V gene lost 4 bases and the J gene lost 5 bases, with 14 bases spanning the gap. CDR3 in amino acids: CASSSGGWAETQYF. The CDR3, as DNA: TGTGCCAGCAGTTCCGGGGGATGGGCGGAGACCCAGTACTTC.